Listed below are T cell receptor beta chains from one sample, sequenced in a study of T cell responses to AZD1222 COVID-19 vaccine. Libraries were prepared by immunoSEQ multiplex PCR; TCRdb keeps only in-frame clonotypes and omits some of them. The table records 180,000 or so clones, 90% to 95% of them present only once. This material consisted of peripheral blood, taken 28 days after the second AZD1222 dose. These receptors came from an adult who received the AZD1222 COVID-19 vaccine. Both conserved end residues are part of each CDR3. A D gene is named only where the DNA matches it firmly. Clone size is given for some rows only: seen once, a few or many times, or a class if the clone is expanded.

>-|TRBV7-2|-|TRBJ1-3
TGTGCCAGCAGCTTAGAGCCACTCAGGGAATTTGGAAACACCATATATTTT
CASSLEPLREFGNTIYF
>-|TRBV18|TRBD1|TRBJ2-1
TGTGCCAGCTCACGACCGGGACAGATGAACAATGAGCAGTTCTTC
CASSRPGQMNNEQFF
>-|TRBV18|-|TRBJ1-2
TGTGCCAGCTCACCCCGCAACAGGAACTATGGCTACACCTTC
CASSPRNRNYGYTF
>-|TRBV5-6|-|TRBJ1-4
TGTGCCAGCAGCTCCGGGACACTAGCCTCTAATGAAAAACTGTTTTTT
CASSSGTLASNEKLFF
>-|TRBV5-8|-|TRBJ2-1
TGTGCCAGCGGAGAGTACAATGAGCAGTTCTTC
CASGEYNEQFF
>once|TRBV15|-|TRBJ1-3
TGTGCCACCAGCACTCCCATCCGTCCTTCTGGAAACACCATATATTTT
CATSTPIRPSGNTIYF
>once|TRBV28|TRBD2|TRBJ2-7
TGTGCCAGCAGTTTAGAAGCGGGATTTTCGAAGAAGCAGTACTTC
CASSLEAGFSKKQYF
>-|TRBV3-1/TRBV3-2|-|TRBJ2-7
TGTGCCAGCAGCCCCCAGGATGGGGGTCAGTACGAGCAGTACTTC
CASSPQDGGQYEQYF
>-|TRBV12-3/TRBV12-4|-|TRBJ2-1
TGTGCCAGCAGTTTAAGGGGTAACAATGAGCAGTTCTTC
CASSLRGNNEQFF
>-|TRBV11-2|TRBD2|TRBJ2-1
TGTGCCAGCAGCACCTACTGGGCGGGGGGACACAATGAGCAGTTCTTC
CASSTYWAGGHNEQFF
>-|TRBV2|-|TRBJ1-2
TGTGCCAGCAGTGAAGGGACAGTAGCAGCCTACTATGGCTACACCTTC
CASSEGTVAAYYGYTF
>-|TRBV28|TRBD2|TRBJ2-1
TGTGCCAGCAGTACAACTAGCGGGCCTAACAATGAGCAGTTCTTC
CASSTTSGPNNEQFF
>-|TRBV3-1/TRBV3-2|-|TRBJ1-1
TGTGCCAGCCGGCCGCAGTCCGGGGGAGGCACTGAAGCTTTCTTT
CASRPQSGGGTEAFF
>-|TRBV11-2|TRBD1|TRBJ2-3
TGTGCCAGCAGCTTACGAGGGGGCGCCACAGATACGCAGTATTTT
CASSLRGGATDTQYF
>-|TRBV14|TRBD1|TRBJ2-7
TGTGCCAGCAGCCAAGATTCTGGGACAGGGGCCTACGAGCAGTACTTC
CASSQDSGTGAYEQYF
>-|TRBV29-1|-|TRBJ1-1
TGCAGCGTTGGAGACATAGGCACTGAAGCTTTCTTT
CSVGDIGTEAFF
>-|TRBV30|-|TRBJ2-7
TGTGCCTGGAGCCAGACAGGACCCCACGAGCAGTACTTC
CAWSQTGPHEQYF
>-|TRBV20-1|-|TRBJ1-5
TGCAGTGCTAGTTCTCCTTTGGGGGAGGAGGGGAGCAATCAGCCCCAGCATTTT
CSASSPLGEEGSNQPQHF
>-|TRBV6-5|-|TRBJ1-5
TGTGCCAGCAGGGGTGGGAATCAGCCCCAGCATTTT
CASRGGNQPQHF
>-|TRBV14|-|TRBJ2-5
TGTGCCAGCAGCCAAGATTCGTCGGGGGTGGGTGAGACCCAGTACTTC
CASSQDSSGVGETQYF
>-|TRBV3-1/TRBV3-2|-|TRBJ1-1
TGTGCCAGCAGCCTGATGGGAGTGACTGAAGCTTTCTTT
CASSLMGVTEAFF
>-|TRBV2|TRBD2|TRBJ2-2
TGTGCCAGCAGCTGGACTAGCGGCGAGGCCGGGGAGCTGTTTTTT
CASSWTSGEAGELFF
>-|TRBV18|TRBD1|TRBJ1-1
TGTGCCAGCCAGGGACAGGTGAACACTGAAGCTTTCTTT
CASQGQVNTEAFF
>-|TRBV30|TRBD2|TRBJ2-1
TGTGCCTGGAGTCCATTAGCGGGGGGGCACTACAATGAGCAGTTCTTC
CAWSPLAGGHYNEQFF
>-|TRBV6-4|-|TRBJ2-2
TGTGCCAGCAGTGTAGCCGGTACGAACACCGGGGAGCTGTTTTTT
CASSVAGTNTGELFF
>-|TRBV5-6|-|TRBJ1-1
TGTGCCAGCAGCCTGGGACCGCGAAGCGAAGCTTTCTTT
CASSLGPRSEAFF
>-|TRBV5-5|-|TRBJ1-4
TGTGCCAGCAGCCAGGACTTTCTTAATGAAAAACTGTTTTTT
CASSQDFLNEKLFF
>-|TRBV27|TRBD2|TRBJ2-7
TGTGCCAGCAGTTTAGTAGGGACTAGCGGCCCCTCCTACGAGCAGTACTTC
CASSLVGTSGPSYEQYF
>-|TRBV5-1|-|TRBJ1-5
TGCGCCAGCAGCTTGAGTGGCAATCAGCCCCAGCATTTT
CASSLSGNQPQHF
>-|TRBV5-6|TRBD1|TRBJ1-4
TGTGCCAGCAGCACATCGGGACAGGGGGTCACTAATGAAAAACTGTTTTTT
CASSTSGQGVTNEKLFF
>-|TRBV27|-|TRBJ2-1
TGTGCCAGCAGTTTTTTGGGGCAGGCCGCCAAAAATGAGCAGTTCTTC
CASSFLGQAAKNEQFF
>-|TRBV28|-|TRBJ2-1
TGTGCCAGCAGTTTACCCTCAACCTACAATGAGCAGTTCTTC
CASSLPSTYNEQFF
>-|TRBV7-9|-|TRBJ1-5
TGTGCCAGCAGCTTTCACCTGTCCCAGCCCCAGCATTTT
CASSFHLSQPQHF
>-|TRBV18|-|TRBJ2-7
TGTGCCAGCTCACCATTTTTCGCAAAGCTACGTTGGCAGTACTTC
CASSPFFAKLRWQYF
>-|TRBV7-8|-|TRBJ1-6
TGTGCCAGCAGCTTAGATTTGTCACATTATAATTCACCCCTCCACTTT
CASSLDLSHYNSPLHF
>large|TRBV6-4|TRBD1|TRBJ1-2
TGTGCCAGCAGTGACTCGACAGGGGGCGGCTACACCTTC
CASSDSTGGGYTF
>-|TRBV13|-|TRBJ2-5
TGTGCCAGCAGCCCCCTGGGGGGGGCCGGGGAGACCCAGTACTTC
CASSPLGGAGETQYF
>once|TRBV15|-|TRBJ1-1
TGTGCCACCAGCAGACAGACTAAGGGGAACACTGAAGCTTTCTTT
CATSRQTKGNTEAFF
>few|TRBV4-2|-|TRBJ1-3
TGTGCCAGCAGCCAAGAAAGGGGAGGAGCTGGAAACACCATATATTTT
CASSQERGGAGNTIYF
>-|TRBV6-4|-|TRBJ1-2
TGTGCCAGCAGTGGCGGGGTGCCTCATGGCTACACCTTC
CASSGGVPHGYTF
>-|TRBV27|TRBD1|TRBJ1-2
TGTGCCAGCAGTCGACAGGGGGCGAATGGCTACACCTTC
CASSRQGANGYTF
>-|TRBV4-1|TRBD2|TRBJ2-3
TGCGCCAGCAGCCAAGAAACCGCGGGAGGGATCGCAGATACGCAGTATTTT
CASSQETAGGIADTQYF
>-|TRBV6-5|-|TRBJ1-2
TGTGCCAGCGGACAGTCCACCATCTCTGGCTATGGCTACACCTTC
CASGQSTISGYGYTF
>-|TRBV18|TRBD2|TRBJ2-7
TGTGCCAGCTCACCGCCGGCGGGGGATAACGAGCAGTACTTC
CASSPPAGDNEQYF